A single TCR beta chain is shown here with its context. Its antigen is currently unknown. Germline CDR1 SQVTM, CDR2 ANQGSEA. The CDR3 is made up of 14 amino acids. Between the trimmed V and J ends, which lost 4 bases and 3 bases, there was a span of 16 bases. It was 5'RACE with constant-segment primers that produced the TCR alpha and TCR beta cDNA libraries, which carried sample barcodes and UMIs. From the 5' RACE reads, TCRdb called clonotypes with MiXCR, one entry per CDR3 protein. The table records hundreds of thousands of distinct CDR3 sequences, 17% of them present only once. These data originate in a study of T-cell memory formation after mild COVID-19. Study results and caveats: Contracting CD4+ clones were located mainly in CM and EM, and CD8+ clones in EMRA. Certain responding clones were present in pre-infection memory, suggesting participation of cross-reactive memory.

Specimen: PBMCs or a T cell subset sorted from them (not recorded which). The origin of this receptor is an adult woman who had mild COVID-19 (a few samples of this study predate the infection). Cell type and time point are not known. V usage is TRBV29-1 and J usage is TRBJ2-7; tentatively, D is TRBD1 or TRBD2 (7 bases each). This CDR3 reads CSVAGGALDYEQYF. DNA for the CDR3: TGCAGCGTTGCAGGGGGGGCTCTTGACTACGAGCAGTACTTC.